This TCR beta chain emerged from a study of shared clonotypes between healthy human individuals. The quantity of DNA used in unsorted PBMC replicate PCRs was approximately 300 ng, corresponding to around 32,000 T cell genomes. TCRdb's copy holds only in-frame clones and misses some; the assay was immunoSEQ multiplex PCR. The sample yields more than 400,000 clones, over 70% seen once. Extraction of genomic DNA in unsorted samples used about 90 million PBMCs. Of note for this clone: With a far larger clone one base away, a read error is the likely cause. Other nucleotide sequences in the sample specify the same CDR3.

This TCR derives from a woman aged 40 to 55 in good health. Some clones in this sample may be carry-over from other donors' samples. The sequenced sample consisted of PBMCs.

CDR3 nucleotides: TGTGCCAGCAGCGTAGGAGAGGGACACCGAAACACTGAGGCTTTCTTT. Translating gives CASSVGEGHRNTEAFF. The chain carries TRBV9 and TRBJ1-1; weak D call: TRBD1 (6 bases). CDR3 length: 16 amino acids. Germline CDR1 reads SGDLS; CDR2 reads YYNGEE.